Each of the 23 T cell receptor beta chains below was sequenced from the same sample in a study of cytomegalovirus exposure and HLA in healthy donors. 13 Jbeta primers and 60 Vbeta primers were used for the PCR. Clones were read by immunoSEQ multiplex PCR, and TCRdb kept only the in-frame ones, dropping some. The sample includes about 170,000 clones, approximately 84% of them seen just once. Sequenced sample: PBMCs. The origin of the receptors is a man aged 25 to 40 in good health and CMV-seropositive.

The V call is TRBV13, the J call TRBJ2-7, with 12 bases identical to TRBD2. V lost 5 bases, J lost 4 bases, and 6 bases stayed unmatched. Germline CDR1 PRHDT, CDR2 FYEKMQ (reference sequence). There are 15 residues in the CDR3. CDR3 DNA: TGTGCCAGCAGCGCCCGACTAGCGGGAGAGTACGAGCAGTACTTC. It yields the protein CASSARLAGEYEQYF.

This chain links TRBV5-4 with TRBJ1-2; 9 bases are a match to TRBD1. The germline V gene encodes CDR1 SGHNT and CDR2 YYREEE (reference sequence). There are 15 residues in the CDR3. With 3 bases clipped from V and 8 bases from J, the junction kept 11 bases outside the gene matches. This CDR3 is CASSSLGQGPRGYTF. The CDR3 nucleotides are TGTGCCAGCAGCTCTCTGGGACAGGGACCGAGGGGCTACACCTTC.

V and J are TRBV5-4 and TRBJ2-1; 13 bases are a match to TRBD2. Trimming took 4 bases from V and 10 from J; bases not matched to a gene: 8. In germline, CDR1 is SGHNT, CDR2 YYREEE (reference sequence). This CDR3 contains 15 residues. The CDR3 region is CASSKPGLAGKEQFF. CDR3 DNA sequence: TGTGCCAGCAGCAAGCCGGGACTAGCGGGAAAGGAGCAGTTCTTC.

A note on this clone: The sample holds other DNA sequences that translate to the same CDR3. The chain recombines TRBV5-1 with TRBJ2-2; D is ambiguous. The CDR3 covers 13 residues. In germline, CDR1 is SGHRS, CDR2 YFSETQ. V lost 2 bases and J 3 bases, leaving 5 bases between the germline ends. This CDR3 is CASSFRDTGELFF. In DNA, the CDR3 is TGCGCCAGCAGCTTCCGGGACACCGGGGAGCTGTTTTTT.

This clone was recorded once. The V and J genes are TRBV11-2 and TRBJ2-7; D might be TRBD2 (6 bases). This CDR3 spans 16 amino acids. Trimming pared 4 bases from V and 1 base from J, leaving 17 bases between. Germline CDR1 reads SGHAT; CDR2 reads FQNNGV. DNA for the CDR3: TGTGCCAGCAGCTCCCTCCGGGGCCGGGGGTCCTACGAGCAGTACGTC. It translates to CASSSLRGRGSYEQYV.

Comment on this clone: In the same sample, other DNA sequences code for this CDR3. The V and J genes are TRBV5-1 and TRBJ2-3, with a possible D match to TRBD2 (6 bases). The CDR3 extends over 14 amino acids. V was shortened by 2 bases and J by 2 bases, with 9 bases between the two germline ends. Germline V gene data show CDR1 as SGHRS and CDR2 as YFSETQ. The CDR3 spells CASSLTGDTDTQYF. For the CDR3, the DNA is TGCGCCAGCAGCTTAACGGGGGACACAGATACGCAGTATTTT.

Only one count was recorded for this clone. The V call is TRBV9, the J call TRBJ2-5; D ambiguous. This CDR3 region has 13 residues. V lost 1 base, J lost 7 bases, and 11 bases lay in between. Per germline, CDR1 SGDLS and CDR2 YYNGEE. CDR3 amino acids: CASSVSSFGTQYF. CDR3 nucleotide sequence: TGTGCCAGCAGCGTATCTTCTTTCGGGACCCAGTACTTC.

The chain has TRBV18 and TRBJ2-5; D is possibly TRBD1 (6 bases). V lost 6 bases to trimming and J lost 2 bases, with 10 bases between them. The V gene's germline CDR1 is KGHSH and CDR2 LQKENI. The CDR3 runs 13 residues. DNA of the CDR3: TGTGCCAGCTCGCCTGGACAGCAAGAGACCCAGTACTTC. It yields the protein CASSPGQQETQYF.

The chain joins TRBV6-5 to TRBJ1-2, with D possibly matching TRBD1 (6 bases). Per germline, CDR1 MNHEY and CDR2 SVGAGI. The CDR3 has 13 residues. Trimming shortened V by 4 bases and J by 4 bases, and 10 bases separated the two germline ends. CDR3 nucleotide sequence: TGTGCCAGCAGTTCGACAGGTTCCTATGGCTACACCTTC. It codes for CASSSTGSYGYTF.

The V call is TRBV28, the J call TRBJ1-2; 8 nucleotides line up with TRBD1. The CDR3 loop spans 16 amino acids. V trimming: 5 bases; J trimming: 4 bases; junction bases outside the gene matches: 12. The germline gives CDR1 MDHEN, CDR2 SYDVKM. CDR3 sequence (DNA): TGTGCCAGCAGTCCCCCGGGACAGGAGCCGGGCTATGGCTACACCTTC. The encoded protein is CASSPPGQEPGYGYTF.

This chain links TRBV18 with TRBJ2-1, with D perhaps matching TRBD1 (5 bases). The V end lost 2 bases, the J end lost 9 bases, and 11 bases lay between the germline ends. The germline gives CDR1 KGHSH, CDR2 LQKENI. The CDR3 contains 13 residues. As DNA, the CDR3 is TGTGCCAGCTCACCAAGCAGGGTAGTTGAGCAGTTCTTC. Amino acid sequence: CASSPSRVVEQFF.

CDR3 sequence: CASGGDTEAFF. CDR3 sequence (DNA): TGTGCCAGCGGGGGGGACACTGAAGCTTTCTTT. The chain combines TRBV7-9 with TRBJ1-1, with a possible D match to TRBD1 (5 bases). This CDR3 is built from 11 residues. The germline V gene encodes CDR1 SEHNR and CDR2 FQNEAQ (reference sequence). Trimming pared 8 bases from V and 3 bases from J, leaving 7 bases between.

This chain joins TRBV11-3 and TRBJ2-2; 13 bases align to TRBD2. V dropped 0 bases and J dropped 0; count of bases not matched to a gene: 4. This CDR3 contains 19 residues. CDR1 and CDR2 from the germline V gene are SGHNT and YENEEA. The CDR3 region is CASSLEGLAGVANTGELFF. In nucleotides, the CDR3 is TGTGCCAGCAGCTTAGAAGGACTAGCGGGAGTGGCGAACACCGGGGAGCTGTTTTTT.

The DNA of the CDR3 is TGTGCCAGCAGTTATACCGGGGAACCCTACAATGAGCAGTTCTTC. Translating it yields CASSYTGEPYNEQFF. V and J are TRBV6-5 and TRBJ2-1, with TRBD2 as a possible D gene (5 bases). The V end lost 3 bases, the J end lost 2 bases, and 11 bases lay between the germline ends. The CDR3 is made up of 15 amino acids. CDR1 is MNHEY, CDR2 SVGAGI, per germline.

CDR3 residues: CASSASPGGDQPQHF. The DNA of the CDR3 is TGTGCCAGCAGCGCCAGCCCCGGGGGGGATCAGCCCCAGCATTTT. The J gene is TRBJ1-5, the V gene TRBV9; tentatively, D is TRBD1 (5 bases). Per the germline V gene, CDR1 is SGDLS and CDR2 is YYNGEE. Trimming removed 3 bases at V and 5 bases at J, with 15 bases between. The CDR3 length is 15 residues. Filled out from reference TRBV9 and TRBJ1-5, the complete variable domain reads DSGVTQTPKHLITATGQRVTLRCSPRSGDLSVYWYQQSLDQGLQFLIQYYNGEERAKGNILERFSAQQFPDLHSELNLSSLELGDSALYFCASSASPGGDQPQHFGDGTRLSIL.

This rearrangement joins TRBV19 to TRBJ2-6; D possibly corresponds to TRBD1 (6 bases). The V end was cut by 9 bases, the J end by 2 bases, with 8 bases between. CDR3 length: 13 residues. Germline CDR1 LNHDA, CDR2 SQIVND (reference sequence). The CDR3 nucleotides are TGTGCCAGCAGGGGTCCTGGGGCCAACGTCCTGACTTTC. It encodes CASRGPGANVLTF.

The rearrangement links TRBV7-9 to TRBJ2-5, with D possibly matching TRBD2 (5 bases). The V gene lost 1 base and the J gene lost 5 bases, with 8 bases spanning the gap. Germline V gives CDR1 SEHNR, CDR2 FQNEAQ (reference sequence). There are 13 residues in the CDR3. The CDR3 spells CASSLVSGETQYF. CDR3 DNA: TGTGCCAGCAGCTTAGTGTCGGGGGAGACCCAGTACTTC.

The rearrangement uses TRBV7-2 and TRBJ1-2; D is ambiguous. This CDR3 has 14 residues. The V gene lost 5 bases and the J gene lost 8 bases, with 18 bases spanning the gap. The germline CDR1 and CDR2 sequences are SGHTA and FQGNSA. CDR3 protein: CASSPPEGYRGYTF. In nucleotides, the CDR3 is TGTGCCAGCAGCCCCCCCGAGGGTTATCGGGGCTACACCTTC.

The chain combines TRBV5-6 with TRBJ1-2; TRBD1 aligns across 7 bases. Germline CDR1 reads SGHDT; CDR2 reads YYEEEE. The CDR3 extends over 15 amino acids. V lost 4 bases to trimming and J lost 1 base; unmatched junction nucleotides: 7. Here the CDR3 DNA reads TGTGCCAGCAGCCCCATGACAGGGATTAACTATGGCTACACCTTC. As protein: CASSPMTGINYGYTF.

The chain has TRBV18 and TRBJ2-5; the D is unclear. Germline CDR1 KGHSH, CDR2 LQKENI. CDR3 length equals 13 residues. The ends were cut back, 3 bases at V and 2 bases at J, with 7 bases in the middle. The CDR3 nucleotides read TGTGCCAGCTCACCCTCAACTCAAGAGACCCAGTACTTC. This codes for CASSPSTQETQYF.

The chain uses TRBV30 and TRBJ2-7; 9 nucleotides agree with TRBD2. Per germline, CDR1 GTSNPN and CDR2 SVGIG (reference sequence). The CDR3 totals 14 residues. V lost 2 bases and J lost 7; bases outside the gene matches: 9. The CDR3 sequence is CAWSPGTSLQEQYF. As DNA, the CDR3 is TGTGCCTGGAGTCCCGGGACTAGCTTACAAGAGCAGTACTTC.

V is TRBV5-6 and J is TRBJ2-7, with D maybe TRBD2 (6 bases). The CDR3 sequence is 12 residues long. Germline CDR1 SGHDT, CDR2 YYEEEE. Trimming shortened V by 4 bases and J by 4 bases, and 9 bases separated the two germline ends. CDR3 residues: CASSADYYEQYF. CDR3 nucleotides: TGTGCCAGCAGCGCGGACTATTACGAGCAGTACTTC.

In regard to this clone: The germline gene is not matched at one end of the junction; a read error may be the cause. The V and J genes are TRBV7-9 and TRBJ2-1; 7 positions match TRBD1. CDR1 and CDR2 (germline): SEHNR, FQNEAQ (reference sequence). The CDR3 sequence is 12 residues long. CDR3 residues: CSSSRQGNEQFF. The CDR3 DNA sequence: TGTTCCAGCAGCCGACAGGGCAATGAGCAGTTCTTC.